The T cell receptor beta chain under discussion was sequenced for a study of human T cells and chemical hapten exposure. Single cDNA molecules in the library carried unique molecular identifiers attached during preparation. TCRdb analysed the reads with MiXCR anew, one entry per CDR3 protein. The sample yields around 5,300 distinct CDR3 sequences, less than 65% seen once. Treatment denoted: therapeutic diphenylcyclopropenone sensitization with weekly scalp DPC. The V end lost 7 bases, the J end lost 8 bases, and 14 bases lay between the germline ends. Germline V gene data show CDR1 as SGHTA and CDR2 as FQGNSA. This CDR3 contains 13 residues.

This sequence originates from an adult with alopecia areata. Some clones in this sample may be carry-over from other donors' samples. This table probably holds off-target reads from a library built for another chain. The rearrangement uses TRBV7-2 and TRBJ2-2; D is perhaps TRBD1 or TRBD2 (6 bases each). The sequenced sample was whole blood, obtained before DPC sensitization or 2, 6, or about 24 weeks after (not recorded which). CDR3 sequence: CASKNREVGELFF. The CDR3 DNA is TGTGCCAGCAAGAACAGGGAGGTTGGGGAGCTGTTTTTT.